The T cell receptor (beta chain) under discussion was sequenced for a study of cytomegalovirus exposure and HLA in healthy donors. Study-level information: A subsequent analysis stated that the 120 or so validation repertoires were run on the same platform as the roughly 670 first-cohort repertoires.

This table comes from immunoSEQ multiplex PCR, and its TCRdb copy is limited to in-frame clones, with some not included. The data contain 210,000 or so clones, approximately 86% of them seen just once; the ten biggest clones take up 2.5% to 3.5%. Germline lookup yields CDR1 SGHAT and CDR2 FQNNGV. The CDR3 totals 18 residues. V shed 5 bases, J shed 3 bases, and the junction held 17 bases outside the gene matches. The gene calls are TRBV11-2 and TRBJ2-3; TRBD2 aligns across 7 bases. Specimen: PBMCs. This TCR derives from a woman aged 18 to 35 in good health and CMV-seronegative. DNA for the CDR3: TGTGCCAGCAGCCCATCCCTTTGGAGGGAGGGCGGAACAGATACGCAGTATTTT. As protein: CASSPSLWREGGTDTQYF. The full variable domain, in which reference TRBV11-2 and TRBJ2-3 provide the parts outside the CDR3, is EAGVAQSPRYKIIEKRQSVAFWCNPISGHATLYWYQQILGQGPKLLIQFQNNGVVDDSQLPKDRFSAERLKGVDSTLKIQPAKLEDSAVYLCASSPSLWREGGTDTQYFGPGTRLTVL.